Each of the 8 T cell receptor beta chains below was sequenced from the same sample in a study of T-cell memory formation after mild COVID-19. TCRdb used MiXCR to reprocess the 5' RACE reads, holding one entry per CDR3 protein. The sample has under 600,000 distinct CDR3 sequences; about a fifth are singletons. Sequenced: PBMCs or a T cell subset sorted from them (not recorded which). Receptors were obtained from an adult woman who had mild COVID-19 (a few samples of this study predate the infection). Cell type and time point are not known.

V and J are TRBV12-3 or TRBV12-4 and TRBJ2-5; a weak D match, TRBD1 (5 bases). This CDR3 has 14 amino acids. Trimming removed 6 bases from V and 2 bases from J, with 13 bases in between. This chain's CDR3 is CASSPGHEQETQYF. In DNA, the CDR3 is TGTGCCAGCAGCCCCGGACACGAACAAGAGACCCAGTACTTC.

This clonotype has a handful of counts. The rearrangement joins TRBV6-2 or TRBV6-3 to TRBJ2-2; 11 nucleotides agree with TRBD2. CDR1 MNHEY and CDR2 SVGEGT come from the germline V gene. J lost 2 bases, V lost 5 bases, and 7 bases had no gene match. The CDR3 is made up of 17 amino acids. The CDR3 spells CASSPSSGRPNTGELFF. Written as DNA, the CDR3 is TGTGCCAGCAGTCCCTCTAGCGGGAGGCCCAACACCGGGGAGCTGTTTTTT.

The chain joins TRBV10-3 to TRBJ2-7; TRBD1 aligns across 7 bases. Germline-derived CDR1 and CDR2 are ENHRY and SYGVKD. The CDR3 is 14 amino acids. V lost 3 bases, J lost 6 bases, and 8 bases stayed unmatched. For the CDR3, the DNA is TGTGCCATCAGTGAAGGACAGGTGGGCCCCGAGCAGTACTTC. Translated, it gives CAISEGQVGPEQYF.

The rearrangement joins TRBV3-1 to TRBJ2-2; 8 bases fit TRBD1. CDR3 length: 15 amino acids. The V gene end was trimmed by 4 bases and the J gene end by 5 bases; junction bases not matched to a gene: 6. Germline CDR1 and CDR2: LGHDT and YNNKEL (reference sequence). The CDR3 bases are TGTGCCAGCAGCCCCGGCAGGGGGCCGACCGGGGAGCTGTTTTTT. This gives the protein CASSPGRGPTGELFF.

This clonotype was seen a handful of times. V and J are TRBV5-4 and TRBJ2-2; 11 bases align to TRBD2. The germline gives CDR1 SGHNT, CDR2 YYREEE (reference sequence). The CDR3 covers 18 residues. J lost 6 bases, V lost 1 base, and 11 bases had no gene match. The CDR3 DNA reads TGTGCCAGCAGCTTGCTACACTTAGCGGGGGGGCATCCCGGGGAGCTGTTTTTT. Translation gives CASSLLHLAGGHPGELFF.

There are a few counts of this clonotype. The chain combines TRBV6-5 with TRBJ1-1; D might be TRBD1 (5 bases). The germline gives CDR1 MNHEY, CDR2 SVGAGI. V lost 7 bases and J lost 0, with 15 bases in between. The CDR3 is made up of 15 amino acids. The CDR3: CASNPRGYMNTEAFF. CDR3 nucleotide sequence: TGTGCCAGCAACCCCCGGGGGTACATGAACACTGAAGCTTTCTTT.

The chain uses TRBV7-2 and TRBJ1-1; 10 bases map to TRBD1. Germline loops: CDR1 SGHTA, CDR2 FQGNSA. The CDR3 sequence is 15 residues long. V was clipped by 5 bases and J by 5 bases; unmatched bases: 8. The CDR3 DNA sequence: TGTGCCAGCAGCGTAACGGGACAGGGGAGGACTGAAGCTTTCTTT. It translates to CASSVTGQGRTEAFF.

The chain uses TRBV11-2 and TRBJ2-5, with D perhaps TRBD1 or TRBD2 (5 bases each). The CDR3 is 14 amino acids. The V end was cut by 2 bases, the J end by 4 bases, with 11 bases between. Germline-derived CDR1 and CDR2 are SGHAT and FQNNGV. CDR3 residues: CASSLTGHGETQYF. CDR3 sequence (DNA): TGTGCCAGCAGCTTAACGGGGCACGGAGAGACCCAGTACTTC.